The TCR beta chain under discussion was sequenced for a study of human T cells and chemical hapten exposure. The study, taken as a whole, reports: PT1 expanded TCR numbers tracked positively with patch test score.

The length of the CDR3 is 16 residues. The V segment lost 0 bases and the J segment 3 bases; nucleotides outside the gene matches: 6. The germline V gene has CDR1 DFQATT and CDR2 SNEGSKA (reference sequence). In regard to this clonotype: Its antigen remains unknown.

Described time point: patch test 2, 6 weeks after DPC sensitization. The treatment: therapeutic diphenylcyclopropenone sensitization with weekly scalp DPC. TCRdb recomputed calls from the RACE reads with MiXCR, one row per CDR3 protein. This sample has over 130,000 distinct CDR3 sequences, with around 11% found just once. The chain couples TRBV20-1 to TRBJ1-5; 9 nucleotides align to TRBD1. The sequence was collected from a woman in her forties or fifties with alopecia areata. Some clones in this sample may be carry-over from other donors' samples. The sequencing here drew on whole blood, taken in connection with sensitization to the hapten diphenylcyclopropenone (DPC). The CDR3 here is CSARDEGTGYNQPQHF. The DNA for the CDR3 is TGCAGTGCTAGAGATGAGGGGACAGGGTACAATCAGCCCCAGCATTTT.